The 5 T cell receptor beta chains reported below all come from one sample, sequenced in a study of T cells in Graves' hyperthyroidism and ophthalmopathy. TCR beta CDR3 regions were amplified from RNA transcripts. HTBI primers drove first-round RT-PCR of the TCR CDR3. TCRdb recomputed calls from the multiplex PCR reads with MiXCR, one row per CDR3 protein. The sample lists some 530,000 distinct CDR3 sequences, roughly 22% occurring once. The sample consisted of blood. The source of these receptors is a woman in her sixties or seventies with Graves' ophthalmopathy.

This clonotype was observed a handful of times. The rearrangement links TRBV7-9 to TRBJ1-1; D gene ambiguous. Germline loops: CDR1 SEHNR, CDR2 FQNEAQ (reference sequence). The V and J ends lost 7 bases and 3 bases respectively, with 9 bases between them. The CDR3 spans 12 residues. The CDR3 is CASKLSDTEAFF. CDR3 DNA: TGTGCCAGCAAATTGTCGGACACTGAAGCTTTCTTT.

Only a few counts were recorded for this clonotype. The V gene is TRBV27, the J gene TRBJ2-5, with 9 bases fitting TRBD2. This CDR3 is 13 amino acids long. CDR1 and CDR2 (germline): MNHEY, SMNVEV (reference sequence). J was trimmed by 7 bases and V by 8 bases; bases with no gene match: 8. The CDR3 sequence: CASGLTSGWTQYF. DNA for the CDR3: TGTGCCAGCGGACTGACTAGCGGATGGACCCAGTACTTC.

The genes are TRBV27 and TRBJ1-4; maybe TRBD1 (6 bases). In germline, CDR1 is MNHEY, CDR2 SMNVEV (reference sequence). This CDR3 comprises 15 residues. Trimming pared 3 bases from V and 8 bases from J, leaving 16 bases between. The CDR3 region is CASSLRGGAWEKLFF. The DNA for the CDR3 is TGTGCCAGCAGTTTGCGGGGGGGGGCCTGGGAAAAACTGTTTTTT.

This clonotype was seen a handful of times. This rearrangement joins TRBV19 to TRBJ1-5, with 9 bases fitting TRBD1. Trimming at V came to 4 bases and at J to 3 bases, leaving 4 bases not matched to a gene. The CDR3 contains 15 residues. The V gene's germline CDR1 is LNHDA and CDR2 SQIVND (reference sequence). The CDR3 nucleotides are TGTGCCAGTAGTAAGGGACAGGGATTCAATCAGCCCCAGCATTTT. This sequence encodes CASSKGQGFNQPQHF.

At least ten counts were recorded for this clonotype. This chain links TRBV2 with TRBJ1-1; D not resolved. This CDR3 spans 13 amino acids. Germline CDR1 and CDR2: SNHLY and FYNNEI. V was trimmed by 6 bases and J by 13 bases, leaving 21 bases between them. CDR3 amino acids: CASRPDGPQEGFF. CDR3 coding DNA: TGTGCCAGCAGACCAGATGGCCCTCAAGAGGGTTTCTTT.